These T cell receptor beta chains were read from a single sample in a study of identical twins. Via MiXCR, TCRdb re-called the 5' RACE reads, giving one row per CDR3 protein. In the table there are around 570,000 distinct CDR3 sequences, roughly 9.5% of which are singletons. These data also featured in a second study, about yellow fever vaccine responses in identical twins.

Sequenced material: PBMCs. These receptor sequences come from a woman aged 18-29 years in good health. CDR3s include the opening cysteine and the closing phenylalanine or tryptophan. A D gene is named only where the DNA matches it firmly. The size entry is marked missing in some rows and otherwise reads once, few, many or a size class.

J: TRBJ1-2
size: few
V: TRBV6-5
D: -
DNA: TGTGCCAGCAGTTGGGGCACCACATATGGCTACACCTTC
CDR3: CASSWGTTYGYTF

J: TRBJ1-4
size: many
V: TRBV4-2
D: -
DNA: TGTGCCAGCTTCAAAAGGGGTCTGACTAATGAAAAACTGTTTTTT
CDR3: CASFKRGLTNEKLFF

J: TRBJ2-7
size: many
V: TRBV29-1
D: TRBD2
DNA: TGCAGCGTTGTTTTAGCGGGGGGGATCGAGCAGTACTTC
CDR3: CSVVLAGGIEQYF

J: TRBJ2-3
size: -
V: TRBV28
D: TRBD1
DNA: TGTGCCAGCAGTTTATTAGGGGACAGGGGGACAGATACGCAGTATTTT
CDR3: CASSLLGDRGTDTQYF

J: TRBJ2-3
size: many
V: TRBV7-9
D: TRBD2
DNA: TGTGCCAGCAGCTCCACCTCCCCGGGGGGGGGAGATACGCAGTATTTT
CDR3: CASSSTSPGGGDTQYF

J: TRBJ1-5
size: few
V: TRBV4-2
D: -
DNA: TGTGCCAGCAGCCCCCAGGGAGATAGCAATCAGCCCCAGCATTTT
CDR3: CASSPQGDSNQPQHF

J: TRBJ2-3
size: many
V: TRBV12-3/TRBV12-4
D: -
DNA: TGTGCCAGCAGTAGGACAGGCACAGATACGCAGTATTTT
CDR3: CASSRTGTDTQYF

J: TRBJ2-2
size: many
V: TRBV20-1
D: TRBD2
DNA: TGCAGTGCTAGTGGACGGGCTAGCGGGAGGGCCGGGACCGGGGAGCTGTTTTTT
CDR3: CSASGRASGRAGTGELFF

J: TRBJ2-7
size: many
V: TRBV7-8
D: TRBD1
DNA: TGTGCCAGCAGCGTAAGGGACAGCTCCTACGAGCAGTACTTC
CDR3: CASSVRDSSYEQYF

J: TRBJ2-7
size: -
V: TRBV3-1
D: -
DNA: TGTGCCAGCAGCCAAGACCCGACGCGGGGCGCGTACGAGCAGTACTTC
CDR3: CASSQDPTRGAYEQYF

J: TRBJ2-5
size: few
V: TRBV27
D: -
DNA: TGTGCCAGCAGGTTGGACAGCCAAGAGACCCAGTACTTC
CDR3: CASRLDSQETQYF

J: TRBJ2-7
size: few
V: TRBV19
D: -
DNA: TGTGCCAGTAGCCGTTTCAGGGGCTCCTACGAGCAGTACTTC
CDR3: CASSRFRGSYEQYF

J: TRBJ2-3
size: -
V: TRBV7-3
D: -
DNA: TGTGCCAGCAGCTTAGTTGGCAAGAGCACAGATACGCAGTATTTT
CDR3: CASSLVGKSTDTQYF

J: TRBJ2-1
size: -
V: TRBV2
D: TRBD2
DNA: TGTGCCAGCAGTGAACGAAGCGGGAGCAACAATGAGCAGTTCTTC
CDR3: CASSERSGSNNEQFF

J: TRBJ1-6
size: many
V: TRBV13
D: -
DNA: TGTGCCAGCAGCCTACGCGGGAGCTCCTATAATTCACCCCTCCACTTT
CDR3: CASSLRGSSYNSPLHF

J: TRBJ2-3
size: -
V: TRBV25-1
D: TRBD1
DNA: TGTGCCAGCAGCCCACCGCCACGACAGGGAGTAACGCAGTATTTT
CDR3: CASSPPPRQGVTQYF

J: TRBJ2-6
size: -
V: TRBV7-2
D: -
DNA: TGTGCCAGCAGGGCTGCTGGGGCCAACGTCCTGACTTTC
CDR3: CASRAAGANVLTF

J: TRBJ2-1
size: many
V: TRBV29-1
D: TRBD2
DNA: TGCAGCGTCCCTGGCCTAGCGGGAGGGCTGAATGAGCAGTTCTTC
CDR3: CSVPGLAGGLNEQFF

J: TRBJ2-7
size: few
V: TRBV7-2
D: -
DNA: TGTGCCAGCAGCGGGATTGGAAAGGGGGCCTACGAGCAGTACTTC
CDR3: CASSGIGKGAYEQYF

J: TRBJ2-1
size: -
V: TRBV5-1
D: TRBD2
DNA: TGCGCCAGCAGCGATAGCGGGAGGGCGGGGAATGAGCAGTTCTTC
CDR3: CASSDSGRAGNEQFF